This T cell receptor beta chain emerged from a study of cytomegalovirus exposure and HLA in healthy donors. Study summary: Inside one of the first data releases sat about 85 million unique TCRs taken from HLA-typed donors. Findings of the study overall: Upon later analysis, TCR association rates were observed to vary by HLA locus, being highest for DRB1 and lowest for HLA-C. Overall, approximately 150 TCR beta chains were annotated as cytomegalovirus-associated. Immune exposure was documented only through CMV serostatus.

The PCR made use of 60 Vbeta and 13 Jbeta primers. This table comes from immunoSEQ multiplex PCR, and its TCRdb copy is limited to in-frame clones, with some not included. The top ten clones hold approximately 2.8% of a sample with 130,000 to 150,000 clones, around 79% of them seen once. About this clone: As yet, its antigen is unknown.

Germline CDR1 reads SGHDT; CDR2 reads YYEEEE. The CDR3 runs to 14 residues. Trimming stripped 3 bases from V and 1 base from J, with 7 bases between. This TCR came from a female donor in good health and CMV-seronegative. The rearrangement uses TRBV5-6 and TRBJ2-2, with D perhaps matching TRBD2 (5 bases). The sequenced sample was PBMCs. The CDR3 reads CASSWEQNTGELFF. CDR3 nucleotide sequence: TGTGCCAGCAGCTGGGAGCAGAACACCGGGGAGCTGTTTTTT. The variable domain in full, with the rest retrieved from reference TRBV5-6 and TRBJ2-2, is DAGVTQSPTHLIKTRGQQVTLRCSPKSGHDTVSWYQQALGQGPQFIFQYYEEEERQRGNFPDRFSGHQFPNYSSELNVNALLLGDSALYLCASSWEQNTGELFFGEGSRLTVL.